This entry features one T cell receptor beta chain sequence. These data belong to a study of blood T cells in healthy people across ages. Study information: About one barcoded beta molecule per two T cells came from capture by template switching.

Primers used in a second PCR of roughly 6 to 11 cycles were a sample-barcoded 5' primer and a J-beta primer mix. TCRdb reprocessed the 5' RACE reads via MiXCR and lists one record per CDR3 protein. The data show about 680,000 distinct CDR3 sequences, about 52% seen once. Germline V gives CDR1 MDHEN, CDR2 SYDVKM. This CDR3 spans 14 amino acids. With 10 bases removed from V and 4 bases from J, the gap between germline ends came to 19 bases. This TCR was recovered from a woman aged 60-75 years in good health. The chain employs TRBV28 and TRBJ1-1; no clear D gene. The sample taken for sequencing was blood. Here the CDR3 reads CAIKGAFGITEAFF. CDR3 DNA: TGTGCCATCAAGGGAGCGTTTGGTATCACTGAAGCTTTCTTT.